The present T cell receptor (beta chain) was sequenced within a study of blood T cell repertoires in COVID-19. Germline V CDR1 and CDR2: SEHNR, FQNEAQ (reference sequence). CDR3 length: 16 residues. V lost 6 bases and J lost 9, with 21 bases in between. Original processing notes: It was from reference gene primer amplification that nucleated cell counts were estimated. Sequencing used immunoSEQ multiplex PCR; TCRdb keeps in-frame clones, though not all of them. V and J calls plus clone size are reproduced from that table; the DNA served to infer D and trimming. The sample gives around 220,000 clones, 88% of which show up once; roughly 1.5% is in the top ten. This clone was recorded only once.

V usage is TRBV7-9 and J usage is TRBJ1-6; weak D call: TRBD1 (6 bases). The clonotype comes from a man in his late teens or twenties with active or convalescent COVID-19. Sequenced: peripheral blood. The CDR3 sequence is CASSLKGGGVSSPLHF. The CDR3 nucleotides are TGTGCCAGCAGTTTGAAAGGGGGAGGGGTGAGTTCACCCCTCCACTTT.